This TCR beta chain was captured in a study of regulatory T cells in long-lasting Graves disease. The CDR3 totals 14 residues. The germline V and J ends were trimmed by 0 bases and 6 bases, with 9 bases remaining between them. The germline V gene has CDR1 MNHNS and CDR2 SASEGT. The authors built TCR beta libraries using iRepertoire HTBI primers and Arm-PCR of CDR3 regions. TCRdb reanalysed the multiplex PCR reads using MiXCR and keeps one entry per CDR3 protein. The data show 300,000 to 500,000 distinct CDR3 sequences, around 20% seen once. Time point described: persistent/refractory GD, antithyroid drugs over 5 years with positive TRAb. Isolated PBMC RNA provided the starting material for the TCR library. In its sample, this clonotype was seen many times.

This sequence joins TRBV6-1 and TRBJ1-5; D possibly corresponds to TRBD1 (5 bases). Sequences were derived from peripheral blood mononuclear cells (PBMCs), sampled when the disease was refractory, from a patient treated with antithyroid drugs. The sequence was obtained from a female donor with Graves disease. CDR3 DNA sequence: TGTGCCAGCAGTGAAGCTGGGGGAAGTCAGCCCCAGCATTTT. As protein: CASSEAGGSQPQHF.